The next 25 T cell receptor beta chains were all read from a single sample in a study of blood T cell repertoires in COVID-19. The method was immunoSEQ multiplex PCR; TCRdb's version includes in-frame clones alone and lacks a portion of them. Of 200,000 or so clones in the sample, approximately 83% are singletons; the top ten hold more than 2.5%. The sequencing sample was made of peripheral blood. The source is a man aged 60 to 69 with acute or convalescent COVID-19.

This clone occurred once. This chain joins TRBV27 and TRBJ2-7; no definite D call. The germline CDR1 and CDR2 sequences are MNHEY and SMNVEV (reference sequence). The CDR3 is 14 amino acids. The germline V and J ends were trimmed by 6 bases and 2 bases, with 14 bases remaining between them. The CDR3 is CASRIAPTAYEQYF. The CDR3 DNA sequence: TGTGCCAGCAGAATCGCTCCTACAGCCTACGAGCAGTACTTC.

This clone has just a few counts. The rearrangement joins TRBV28 to TRBJ2-4; D is possibly TRBD1 (5 bases). The CDR3 spans 13 residues. Between the trimmed V and J ends, which lost 6 bases and 0 bases, there was a span of 6 bases. From germline, CDR1 is MDHEN and CDR2 SYDVKM. Here the CDR3 DNA reads TGTGCCAGCAGAGACAGAGCCAAAAACATTCAGTACTTC. Translating gives CASRDRAKNIQYF.

The chain recombines TRBV14 with TRBJ2-1; 15 bases are a match to TRBD2. V dropped 4 bases and J dropped 0; count of bases not matched to a gene: 7. Germline V gene sequence: CDR1 SGHDN, CDR2 FVKESK. The length of the CDR3 is 19 residues. CDR3 in amino acids: CASSPGLAGGQISYNEQFF. The CDR3 region has the DNA TGTGCCAGCAGCCCCGGACTAGCGGGAGGGCAGATCTCCTACAATGAGCAGTTCTTC.

This chain links TRBV27 with TRBJ2-7, with D possibly TRBD2 on 6 matching bases. The CDR3 length is 14 residues. From germline, CDR1 is MNHEY and CDR2 SMNVEV (reference sequence). V was cut by 6 bases and J by 6 bases, with 18 bases left in between. The CDR3 DNA is TGTGCCAGCAGCCCTTTCGGGAGCCGGCTCGAGCAGTACTTC. Its translation: CASSPFGSRLEQYF.

The chain carries TRBV27 and TRBJ1-2; perhaps TRBD1 as D (6 bases). CDR3 length equals 13 residues. The V end lost 5 bases, the J end lost 4 bases, and 11 bases lay between the germline ends. CDR1 and CDR2 (germline): MNHEY, SMNVEV (reference sequence). The CDR3 spells CASSTRQAYGYTF. The DNA for the CDR3 is TGTGCCAGCAGTACCCGACAGGCCTATGGCTACACCTTC.

The V call is TRBV7-9, the J call TRBJ2-1, with D tentatively TRBD1 (6 bases). V was cut by 5 bases and J by 6 bases, with 20 bases left in between. Germline CDR1 and CDR2: SEHNR and FQNEAQ (reference sequence). The CDR3 sequence is 16 residues long. In nucleotides, the CDR3 is TGTGCCAGCAGCCCTTCTCGTAGCTGGGACACCAATGAGCAGTTCTTC. This gives the protein CASSPSRSWDTNEQFF.

This clone was recorded once. The chain recombines TRBV5-1 with TRBJ2-1; D is possibly TRBD2 (5 bases). V dropped 0 bases and J dropped 7 bases, with 20 bases sitting between them. In germline, CDR1 is SGHRS, CDR2 YFSETQ. The CDR3 totals 17 residues. CDR3 residues: CASSLVASSSKGNEQFF. The CDR3 DNA sequence: TGCGCCAGCAGCTTGGTGGCTAGCAGCAGCAAAGGGAATGAGCAGTTCTTC.

This sequence joins TRBV28 and TRBJ2-6; 9 nucleotides agree with TRBD1. This CDR3 comprises 17 residues. The trim removed 4 bases at V and 2 bases at J, leaving 6 bases unmatched. Germline-derived CDR1 and CDR2 are MDHEN and SYDVKM. The CDR3 coding sequence is TGTGCCAGCAGTTCGCGGGACAGGGAAGCTGGGGCCAACGTCCTGACTTTC. Its protein is CASSSRDREAGANVLTF.

The count of this clone is one. The V call is TRBV18, the J call TRBJ2-7, with 7 nucleotides matching TRBD2. Germline CDR1 KGHSH, CDR2 LQKENI. The CDR3 is made up of 14 amino acids. V shed 5 bases, J shed 4 bases, and the junction held 8 bases outside the gene matches. Here the CDR3 reads CASSAGELRYEQYF. The CDR3 DNA sequence: TGTGCCAGCTCAGCGGGAGAGCTACGTTACGAGCAGTACTTC.

The CDR3: CASSLGFSSYEQYF. DNA for the CDR3: TGTGCCAGCAGCTTAGGGTTCAGCTCCTACGAGCAGTACTTC. The rearrangement joins TRBV11-2 to TRBJ2-7, with unresolved D. The germline V gene has CDR1 SGHAT and CDR2 FQNNGV. Trimming cost V 1 base and J 0 bases, with 7 bases left between them. The CDR3 extends over 14 amino acids.

V usage is TRBV6-5 and J usage is TRBJ2-7; TRBD2 agrees at 9 bases. V dropped 5 bases and J dropped 5; count of bases not matched to a gene: 10. CDR1 is MNHEY and CDR2 is SVGAGI in the germline V gene. CDR3 size: 15 residues. CDR3 nucleotide sequence: TGTGCCAGCAGTCGGTCGGGCGGGAGGGCCCACGAGCAGTACTTC. Translation gives CASSRSGGRAHEQYF.

The chain joins TRBV5-1 to TRBJ1-1, with no clear D. Trimming took off 0 bases at V and 6 bases at J, with 15 bases between the two ends. CDR1 and CDR2 from the germline V gene are SGHRS and YFSETQ. The CDR3 consists of 15 residues. The CDR3 reads CASSLEGPGKAEAFF. The DNA of the CDR3 is TGCGCCAGCAGCTTGGAAGGTCCGGGGAAGGCTGAAGCTTTCTTT.

This clone was detected a few times. In DNA form, the CDR3 reads TGTGCCAGCAGCGTATTTGACAGATCTTATAATTCACCCCTCCACTTT. Its translation is CASSVFDRSYNSPLHF. V and J are TRBV9 and TRBJ1-6; D is perhaps TRBD1 (5 bases). The CDR3 runs 16 residues. Trimming pared 1 base from V and 4 bases from J, leaving 12 bases between. Germline lookup yields CDR1 SGDLS and CDR2 YYNGEE. Based on the CDR3 plus reference TRBV9 and TRBJ1-6, the full variable domain is DSGVTQTPKHLITATGQRVTLRCSPRSGDLSVYWYQQSLDQGLQFLIQYYNGEERAKGNILERFSAQQFPDLHSELNLSSLELGDSALYFCASSVFDRSYNSPLHFGNGTRLTVT.

This chain links TRBV3-1 (or the pseudogene TRBV3-2) with TRBJ1-2; D gene ambiguous. This CDR3 is 15 amino acids long. V dropped 6 bases and J dropped 3 bases, with 17 bases sitting between them. Germline CDR1 reads LGHDT; CDR2 reads YNNKEL (reference sequence). The CDR3 DNA reads TGTGCCAGCAGGCCCTGGGGAGATGGGGACTATGGCTACACCTTC. This translates into CASRPWGDGDYGYTF.

J is TRBJ2-3 and V is TRBV3-1 (or the pseudogene TRBV3-2); a possible D gene is TRBD1 (7 bases). This CDR3 region has 15 residues. Germline V gene lookup returns CDR1 LGHDT and CDR2 YNNKEL (reference sequence). With 4 bases removed from V and 3 bases from J, the gap between germline ends came to 14 bases. This CDR3 is CASSPRQGGTDTQYF. CDR3 coding DNA: TGTGCCAGCAGCCCCCGACAGGGAGGTACAGATACGCAGTATTTT.

This clone appeared a few times. This CDR3 reads CASSLTPGQGSYEQYF. DNA for the CDR3: TGCGCCAGCAGCTTGACGCCGGGACAGGGTTCCTACGAGCAGTACTTC. The rearrangement uses TRBV5-1 and TRBJ2-7, with TRBD1 identical over 9 bases. Germline lookup yields CDR1 SGHRS and CDR2 YFSETQ. With V trimmed by 1 base and J by 1 base, 6 bases remained unmatched. The CDR3 consists of 16 residues.

This clone was picked up a small number of times. The chain links TRBV4-1 to TRBJ1-5, with a tentative D call TRBD1 (6 bases). There are 16 residues in the CDR3. The germline gives CDR1 MGHRA, CDR2 YSYEKL. The V and J ends lost 3 bases and 0 bases respectively, with 12 bases between them. In DNA form, the CDR3 reads TGCGCCAGCAGCCAGGACAGCAGCAATAGCAATCAGCCCCAGCATTTT. Translation gives CASSQDSSNSNQPQHF.

Remarks on this clone: Other DNA sequences in this specimen translate into the identical CDR3. The rearrangement uses TRBV5-1 and TRBJ2-1, with 8 positions matching TRBD2. J lost 7 bases, V lost 0 bases, and 6 bases had no gene match. Germline assignment: CDR1 SGHRS and CDR2 YFSETQ. The CDR3 extends over 15 amino acids. CDR3 coding DNA: TGCGCCAGCAGCTTGGAGCTAGCGGGTGGAAATGAGCAGTTCTTC. This codes for CASSLELAGGNEQFF.

This chain connects TRBV7-3 to TRBJ2-5; 7 bases fit TRBD2. Germline lookup yields CDR1 SGHTA and CDR2 FQGTGA. The CDR3 loop spans 15 amino acids. Trimming took 0 bases from V and 3 from J; bases not matched to a gene: 4. The CDR3 sequence: CASSLTRAGKETQYF. DNA of the CDR3: TGTGCCAGCAGCTTAACGCGAGCGGGGAAAGAGACCCAGTACTTC. The full variable domain, completed using reference TRBV7-3 and TRBJ2-5, is GAGVSQTPSNKVTEKGKYVELRCDPISGHTALYWYRQSLGQGPEFLIYFQGTGAADDSGLPNDRFFAVRPEGSVSTLKIQRTERGDSAVYLCASSLTRAGKETQYFGPGTRLLVL.

This chain links TRBV28 with TRBJ2-7, with 12 nucleotides matching TRBD2. The V gene end was trimmed by 5 bases and the J gene end by 7 bases; junction bases not matched to a gene: 9. The germline gives CDR1 MDHEN, CDR2 SYDVKM. The CDR3 extends over 15 amino acids. The CDR3: CASSPRLAGVSEQYF. The CDR3 DNA is TGTGCCAGCAGTCCCAGACTAGCGGGAGTATCGGAGCAGTACTTC.

The chain has TRBV6-2 or TRBV6-3 and TRBJ1-6, with TRBD1 identical over 7 bases. The CDR3 loop spans 13 amino acids. Germline V gives CDR1 MNHEY, CDR2 SVGEGT. V lost 6 bases to trimming and J lost 11 bases; unmatched junction nucleotides: 7. This CDR3 is CASSADRLTPLHF. The CDR3 DNA is TGTGCCAGCAGCGCGGACAGGTTAACACCCCTCCACTTT.

This clone was recorded only once. The chain is built from TRBV6-5 and TRBJ2-7; 9 positions agree with TRBD2. The CDR3 has 13 residues. The germline CDR1 and CDR2 sequences are MNHEY and SVGAGI. The V and J ends lost 8 bases and 7 bases, in that order; junction bases with no gene match: 9. CDR3 protein: CASAPGSGREQYF. Here the CDR3 DNA reads TGTGCCAGCGCCCCAGGAAGCGGGAGGGAGCAGTACTTC.

The V call is TRBV11-3, the J call TRBJ2-3; D remains unclear. V lost 4 bases, J lost 1 base, and 9 bases lay in between. CDR3 size: 14 residues. Per the germline V gene, CDR1 is SGHNT and CDR2 is YENEEA. Here the CDR3 DNA reads TGTGCCAGCAGCTCCTCTCTCGGCACAGATACGCAGTATTTT. Its protein product is CASSSSLGTDTQYF.

This clone was detected only a few times. The chain is built from TRBV19 and TRBJ1-5; 7 bases align to TRBD1. The CDR3 totals 16 residues. Germline V lookup: CDR1 LNHDA, CDR2 SQIVND (reference sequence). With 7 bases clipped from V and 7 bases from J, the junction kept 16 bases outside the gene matches. CDR3 sequence: CASTLREGARGQPQHF. CDR3 in DNA: TGTGCCAGTACCCTTCGGGAGGGGGCGCGAGGGCAGCCCCAGCATTTT.

This chain uses TRBV27 with TRBJ2-7, with 7 bases matching TRBD1. This CDR3 is 14 amino acids long. V lost 0 bases and J lost 2; bases outside the gene matches: 1. Germline CDR1 reads MNHEY; CDR2 reads SMNVEV (reference sequence). CDR3 amino acids: CASSLSGTAYEQYF. DNA for the CDR3: TGTGCCAGCAGTTTATCGGGGACAGCCTACGAGCAGTACTTC.